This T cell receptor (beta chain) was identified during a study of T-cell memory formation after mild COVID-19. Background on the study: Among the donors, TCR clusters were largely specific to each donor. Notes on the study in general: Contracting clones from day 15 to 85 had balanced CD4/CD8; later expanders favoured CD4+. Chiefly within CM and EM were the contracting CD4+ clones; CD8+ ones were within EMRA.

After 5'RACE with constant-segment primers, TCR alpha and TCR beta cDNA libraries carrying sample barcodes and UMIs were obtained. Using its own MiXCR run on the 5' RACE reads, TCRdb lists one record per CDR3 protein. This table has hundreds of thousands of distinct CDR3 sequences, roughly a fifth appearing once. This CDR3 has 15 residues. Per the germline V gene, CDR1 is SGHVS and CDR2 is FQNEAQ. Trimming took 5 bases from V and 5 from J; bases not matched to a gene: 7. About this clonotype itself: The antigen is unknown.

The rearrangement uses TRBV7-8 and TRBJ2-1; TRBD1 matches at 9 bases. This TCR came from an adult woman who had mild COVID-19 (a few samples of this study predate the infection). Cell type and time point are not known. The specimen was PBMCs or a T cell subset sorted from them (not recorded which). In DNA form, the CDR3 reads TGTGCCAGCAGCCCGTGGGACAGGGAAGACAATGAGCAGTTCTTC. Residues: CASSPWDREDNEQFF.